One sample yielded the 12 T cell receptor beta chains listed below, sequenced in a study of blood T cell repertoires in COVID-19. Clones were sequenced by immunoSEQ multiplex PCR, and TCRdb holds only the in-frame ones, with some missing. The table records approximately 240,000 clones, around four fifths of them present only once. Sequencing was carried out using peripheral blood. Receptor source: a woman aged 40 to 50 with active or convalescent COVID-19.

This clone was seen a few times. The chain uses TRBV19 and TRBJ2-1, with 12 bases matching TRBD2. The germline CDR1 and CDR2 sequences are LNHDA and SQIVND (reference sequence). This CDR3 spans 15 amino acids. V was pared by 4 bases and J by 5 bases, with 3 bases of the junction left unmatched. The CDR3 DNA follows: TGTGCCAGTAGTAGACTAGCGGGGGTAAACAATGAGCAGTTCTTC. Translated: CASSRLAGVNNEQFF.

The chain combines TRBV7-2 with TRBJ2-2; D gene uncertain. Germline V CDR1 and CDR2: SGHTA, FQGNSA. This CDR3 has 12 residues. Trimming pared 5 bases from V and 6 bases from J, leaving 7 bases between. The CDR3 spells CASSPMAGELFF. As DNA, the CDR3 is TGTGCCAGCAGCCCTATGGCCGGGGAGCTGTTTTTT.

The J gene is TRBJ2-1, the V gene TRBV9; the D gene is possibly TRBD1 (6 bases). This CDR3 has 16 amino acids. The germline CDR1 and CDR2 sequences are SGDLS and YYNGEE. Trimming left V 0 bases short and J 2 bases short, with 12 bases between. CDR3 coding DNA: TGTGCCAGCAGCGTAGCTGGCAGGGGCACCTACAATGAGCAGTTCTTC. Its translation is CASSVAGRGTYNEQFF.

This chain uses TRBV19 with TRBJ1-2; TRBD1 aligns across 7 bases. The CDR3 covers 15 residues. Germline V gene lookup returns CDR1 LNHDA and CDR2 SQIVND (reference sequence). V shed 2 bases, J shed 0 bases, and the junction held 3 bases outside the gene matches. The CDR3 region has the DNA TGTGCCAGTAGTATATCTGGGACAGCTAACTATGGCTACACCTTC. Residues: CASSISGTANYGYTF.

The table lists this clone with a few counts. The CDR3 DNA sequence: TGTGCCAGTACCCAATACCGACAGGGGTATGGCTACACCTTC. Translated, it gives CASTQYRQGYGYTF. The chain links TRBV19 to TRBJ1-2; the match to TRBD1 covers 8 bases. The germline V gene has CDR1 LNHDA and CDR2 SQIVND (reference sequence). This CDR3 region has 14 residues. V lost 7 bases and J lost 5; bases outside the gene matches: 9.

CDR3 sequence reads: CASSRVSDQPQHF. CDR3 nucleotide sequence: TGTGCCAGCTCACGGGTGAGCGATCAGCCCCAGCATTTT. The chain combines TRBV18 with TRBJ1-5; D is undetermined. V was trimmed by 4 bases and J by 5 bases, leaving 9 bases between them. The CDR3 length is 13 residues. Per germline, CDR1 KGHSH and CDR2 LQKENI.

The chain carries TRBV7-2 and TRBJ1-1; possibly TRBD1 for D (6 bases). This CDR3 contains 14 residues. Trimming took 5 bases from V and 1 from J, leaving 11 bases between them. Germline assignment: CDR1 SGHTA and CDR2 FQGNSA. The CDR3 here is CASSRDITNTEAFF. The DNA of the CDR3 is TGTGCCAGCAGCAGGGACATAACGAACACTGAAGCTTTCTTT.

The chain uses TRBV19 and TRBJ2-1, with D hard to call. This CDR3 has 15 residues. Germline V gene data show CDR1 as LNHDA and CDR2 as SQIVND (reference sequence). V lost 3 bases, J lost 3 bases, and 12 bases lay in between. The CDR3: CASSISGPFYNEQFF. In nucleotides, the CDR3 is TGTGCCAGTAGTATTTCAGGTCCCTTCTACAATGAGCAGTTCTTC.

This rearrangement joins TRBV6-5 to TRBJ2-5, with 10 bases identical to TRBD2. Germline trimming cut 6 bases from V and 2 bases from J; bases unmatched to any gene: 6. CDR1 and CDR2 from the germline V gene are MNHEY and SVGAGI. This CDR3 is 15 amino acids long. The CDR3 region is CASRKSGGEQETQYF. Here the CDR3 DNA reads TGTGCCAGCAGAAAGAGCGGGGGGGAACAAGAGACCCAGTACTTC.

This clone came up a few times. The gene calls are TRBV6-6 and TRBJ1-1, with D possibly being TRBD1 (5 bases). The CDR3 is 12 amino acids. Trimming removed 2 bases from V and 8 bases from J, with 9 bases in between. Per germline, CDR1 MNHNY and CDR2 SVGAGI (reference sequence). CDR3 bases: TGTGCCAGCAGTTACACACAGGCCGAAGCTTTCTTT. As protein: CASSYTQAEAFF.

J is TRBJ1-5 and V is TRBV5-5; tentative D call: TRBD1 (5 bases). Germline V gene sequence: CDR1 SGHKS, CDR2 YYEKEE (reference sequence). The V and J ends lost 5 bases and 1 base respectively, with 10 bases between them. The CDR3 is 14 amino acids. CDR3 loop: CASSSRGSNQPQHF. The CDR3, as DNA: TGTGCCAGCAGTTCTAGGGGCAGCAATCAGCCCCAGCATTTT.

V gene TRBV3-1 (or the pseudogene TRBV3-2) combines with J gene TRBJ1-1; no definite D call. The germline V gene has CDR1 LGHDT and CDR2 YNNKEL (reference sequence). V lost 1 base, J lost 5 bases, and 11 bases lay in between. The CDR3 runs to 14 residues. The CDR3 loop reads CASSQAGKVTEAFF. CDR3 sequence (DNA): TGTGCCAGCAGCCAAGCCGGGAAAGTTACTGAAGCTTTCTTT.